This is a list of T cell receptor beta chains from one sample in a study of cytomegalovirus exposure and HLA in healthy donors. Sequenced by immunoSEQ multiplex PCR; TCRdb stores in-frame clones only, minus some. The data show approximately 140,000 clones, with about four fifths seen just once and 6.3% held by the top ten. Input material: PBMCs. All receptors come from a man between 45 and 60 years old in good health and CMV-seropositive. Each CDR3 is given with its conserved first and last residue. The D gene is left open where the match is weak. Size tells how often a clone was seen (once, few, many) or the class of an expanded clone, and some rows leave it out.

>.|TRBV5-1|.|13|TRBJ1-2
CASSPEGIYGYTF
TGCGCCAGCAGCCCGGAGGGGATCTATGGCTACACCTTC
>.|TRBV9|TRBD1|14|TRBJ1-6
CASSAGQSNSPLHF
TGTGCCAGCAGCGCGGGACAGTCGAATTCACCCCTCCACTTT
>.|TRBV5-1|TRBD2|15|TRBJ2-1
CASSLAVASGREGFF
TGCGCCAGCAGCTTGGCGGTTGCTAGCGGGAGGGAGGGGTTCTTC
>.|TRBV5-1|.|13|TRBJ2-1
CASNEPQGGEQFF
TGCGCCAGCAACGAGCCCCAGGGGGGTGAGCAGTTCTTC
>.|TRBV18|.|12|TRBJ2-5
CASSPLRETQYF
TGTGCCAGCTCACCATTGAGAGAGACCCAGTACTTC
>.|TRBV6-6|TRBD2|15|TRBJ2-1
CASSYLAGVGNEQFF
TGTGCCAGCAGTTACCTAGCGGGAGTGGGCAATGAGCAGTTCTTC
>.|TRBV7-8|TRBD1|15|TRBJ1-1
CASSPSGTGGTEAFF
TGTGCCAGCAGCCCGTCAGGGACAGGGGGGACTGAAGCTTTCTTT
>.|TRBV20-1|TRBD1|11|TRBJ2-7
CSSGQGYEQYF
TGCAGCTCTGGACAGGGCTACGAGCAGTACTTC
>once|TRBV27|.|15|TRBJ1-5
CASSPTGQGGQPQHF
TGTGCCAGCAGTCCCACAGGGCAGGGTGGTCAGCCCCAGCATTTT
>.|TRBV6-6|.|13|TRBJ1-2
CASSSGQPYGYTF
TGTGCCAGCAGCTCCGGACAGCCATATGGCTACACCTTC
>.|TRBV5-1|TRBD2|15|TRBJ2-5
CASSLVTGGKETQYF
TGTGCCAGCAGCTTGGTAACGGGGGGTAAAGAGACCCAGTACTTC
>.|TRBV29-1|.|14|TRBJ2-3
CSVMPAGSTDTQYF
TGCAGCGTTATGCCGGCAGGAAGCACAGATACGCAGTATTTT
>.|TRBV18|TRBD1|13|TRBJ2-7
CASLGQGGNEQYF
TGTGCCAGCTTGGGACAGGGTGGCAACGAGCAGTACTTC
>.|TRBV4-1|TRBD1|15|TRBJ1-3
CASSQDWDRKNTIYF
TGCGCCAGCAGCCAAGATTGGGACAGGAAAAACACCATATATTTT
>.|TRBV6-1|TRBD1|13|TRBJ1-2
CASSDRGLYGYTF
TGTGCCAGCAGCGACAGGGGTCTTTATGGCTACACCTTC
>.|TRBV6-5|.|14|TRBJ1-2
CASRLIGRDDGYTF
TGTGCCAGCAGGTTAATCGGCAGGGATGATGGCTACACCTTC
>.|TRBV19|TRBD2|19|TRBJ2-2
CASTPILGRGTPAAGELFF
TGTGCCAGTACCCCCATTCTTGGGCGGGGGACTCCGGCGGCCGGGGAGCTGTTTTTT
>.|TRBV7-9|.|14|TRBJ1-1
CSSSLAGGRTEAFF
TGTTCCAGCAGCTTAGCGGGGGGTCGAACTGAAGCTTTCTTT
>.|TRBV28|TRBD1|12|TRBJ2-7
CASRQGANEQYF
TGTGCCAGCAGACAGGGGGCAAACGAGCAGTACTTC
>.|TRBV6-6|.|11|TRBJ2-5
CASSPEETQYF
TGTGCCAGCAGCCCCGAAGAGACCCAGTACTTC
>.|TRBV11-2|.|15|TRBJ2-3
CASSPPGPSTDTQYF
TGTGCCAGCAGCCCCCCTGGTCCTAGTACAGATACGCAGTATTTT
>.|TRBV28|.|12|TRBJ1-5
CAISASNQPQHF
TGTGCCATCAGCGCGAGCAATCAGCCCCAGCATTTT
>once|TRBV5-1|TRBD1|16|TRBJ2-3
CASSFDPTGGTDTQYF
TGCGCCAGCAGCTTTGACCCGACAGGGGGCACAGATACGCAGTATTTT
>.|TRBV5-6|TRBD1|14|TRBJ1-2
CASSFRTGGNGYTF
TGTGCCAGCAGCTTCCGGACAGGGGGCAATGGCTACACCTTC
>.|TRBV6-4|TRBD1|14|TRBJ2-7
CASSADRTSYEQYF
TGTGCCAGCAGCGCGGACAGGACCTCCTACGAGCAGTACTTC
>.|TRBV5-1|TRBD1|14|TRBJ2-2
CASKQQGATGELFF
TGCGCCAGTAAGCAACAGGGGGCCACCGGGGAGCTGTTTTTT
>once|TRBV20-1|.|11|TRBJ1-3
CSARLSNTIYF
TGCAGTGCTAGACTCAGTAACACCATATATTTT
>.|TRBV7-8|TRBD1|17|TRBJ2-1
CASSPPLRDRAYNEQFF
TGTGCCAGCAGCCCGCCCCTCCGGGACAGGGCCTACAATGAGCAGTTCTTC
>.|TRBV29-1|TRBD2|14|TRBJ2-1
CSVDKAGVGNEQFF
TGCAGCGTTGATAAAGCGGGAGTGGGGAATGAGCAGTTCTTC
>.|TRBV5-5|TRBD1|14|TRBJ2-7
CASSPAGTAYEQYF
TGTGCCAGCAGCCCGGCCGGGACAGCCTACGAGCAGTACTTC
>.|TRBV19|TRBD1|15|TRBJ1-5
CASSFTGGAGQPQHF
TGTGCCAGTAGTTTTACAGGGGGCGCCGGCCAGCCCCAGCATTTT
>.|TRBV11-2|.|17|TRBJ2-2
CASSLDRRGPDTGELFF
TGTGCCAGCAGCTTAGATCGGAGGGGGCCGGACACCGGGGAGCTGTTTTTT
>.|TRBV30|TRBD1|13|TRBJ1-2
CAWSEGTGDGYTF
TGTGCCTGGAGTGAGGGGACAGGCGATGGCTACACCTTC
>.|TRBV5-4|TRBD2|15|TRBJ2-7
CASSLGGGGPYEQYF
TGTGCCAGCAGCTTGGGTGGGGGAGGGCCTTACGAGCAGTACTTC
>.|TRBV5-1|TRBD1|15|TRBJ2-1
CASSSRDSSYNEQFF
TGCGCCAGCAGCTCCCGGGACAGCTCCTACAATGAGCAGTTCTTC
>.|TRBV10-3|.|13|TRBJ2-1
CAISDGTRDEQFF
TGTGCCATCAGTGACGGGACAAGGGATGAGCAGTTCTTC
>.|TRBV30|.|13|TRBJ1-2
CAWSLQGGYGYTF
TGTGCCTGGAGTCTCCAGGGAGGTTATGGCTACACCTTC
>.|TRBV5-1|.|17|TRBJ1-6
CASSWAQVSSYNSPLHF
TGCGCCAGCAGCTGGGCCCAGGTTAGCTCCTATAATTCACCCCTCCACTTT
>.|TRBV7-3|.|13|TRBJ2-2
CAITKFSDGELFF
TGTGCCATCACTAAGTTCTCTGACGGGGAGCTGTTTTTT
>many|TRBV18|TRBD2|15|TRBJ2-3
CASSLGTSAFDTQYF
TGTGCCAGCTCACTGGGGACTAGCGCATTTGATACGCAGTATTTT
>.|TRBV5-1|TRBD2|14|TRBJ2-1
CASSWTSGTNEQFF
TGCGCCAGCAGCTGGACTAGCGGAACCAATGAGCAGTTCTTC
>.|TRBV6-5|.|15|TRBJ1-2
CASSYTMTGDYGYTF
TGTGCCAGCAGTTACACCATGACTGGAGACTATGGCTACACCTTC
>.|TRBV6-1|.|16|TRBJ1-2
CASSEALRGARGGYTF
TGTGCCAGCAGTGAAGCGCTGCGGGGGGCTAGGGGCGGCTACACCTTC
>.|TRBV9|.|15|TRBJ2-7
CASSPRPEGVNEQYF
TGTGCCAGCAGCCCGAGACCCGAGGGGGTAAACGAGCAGTACTTC
>.|TRBV7-2|.|14|TRBJ2-1
CASSLGQRYNEQFF
TGTGCCAGCAGCTTGGGACAACGTTACAATGAGCAGTTCTTC
>.|TRBV5-4|TRBD1|15|TRBJ2-1
CASSLAGTGAVEQFF
TGTGCCAGCAGCTTGGCCGGGACAGGGGCGGTTGAGCAGTTCTTC
>.|TRBV29-1|.|15|TRBJ2-7
CSVRLPISSSYEQYF
TGCAGCGTTCGGTTGCCCATCTCAAGCTCCTACGAGCAGTACTTC
>many|TRBV10-2|.|15|TRBJ2-1
CASSKSITLTNEQFF
TGCGCCAGCAGTAAGAGCATCACCCTTACCAATGAGCAGTTCTTC
>.|TRBV7-2|.|14|TRBJ1-5
CASTTDPLLQPQHF
TGTGCCAGCACCACCGATCCCCTACTCCAGCCCCAGCATTTT
>.|TRBV18|TRBD2|14|TRBJ2-7
CASSRVAGPYEQYF
TGTGCCAGCTCAAGGGTAGCGGGGCCCTACGAGCAGTACTTC
>few|TRBV7-9|.|18|TRBJ2-1
CASSFGVRRRSRVDEQFF
TGTGCCAGCAGCTTCGGTGTACGACGGCGGTCCCGAGTCGATGAGCAGTTCTTC